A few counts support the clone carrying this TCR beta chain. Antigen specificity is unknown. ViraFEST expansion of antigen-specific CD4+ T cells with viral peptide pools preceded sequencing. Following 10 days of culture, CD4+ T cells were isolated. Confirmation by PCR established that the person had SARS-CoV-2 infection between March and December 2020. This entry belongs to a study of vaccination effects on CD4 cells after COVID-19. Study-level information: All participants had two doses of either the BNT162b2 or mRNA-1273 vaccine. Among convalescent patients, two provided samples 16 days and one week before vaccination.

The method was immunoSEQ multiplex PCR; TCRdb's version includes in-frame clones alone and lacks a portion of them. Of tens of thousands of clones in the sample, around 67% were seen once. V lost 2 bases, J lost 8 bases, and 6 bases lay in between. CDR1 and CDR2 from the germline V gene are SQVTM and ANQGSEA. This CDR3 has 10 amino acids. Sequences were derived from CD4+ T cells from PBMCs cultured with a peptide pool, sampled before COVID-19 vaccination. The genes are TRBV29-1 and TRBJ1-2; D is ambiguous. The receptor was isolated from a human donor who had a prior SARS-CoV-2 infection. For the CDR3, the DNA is TGCAGCGTTGAATTTGGAGGCTACACCTTC. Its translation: CSVEFGGYTF.